This entry lists 9 T cell receptor beta chains sequenced from one sample in a study of T cells in Graves' hyperthyroidism and ophthalmopathy. Amplified regions were TCR beta CDR3 sequences from RNA transcripts. The HTBI primer set served for first-round RT-PCR of the TCR CDR3. A single record per CDR3 protein comes from TCRdb applying MiXCR to the multiplex PCR reads. This sample has about 700,000 distinct CDR3 sequences; just under 45% occur once, and the top ten carry less than 9%. Specimen: peripheral blood or thyroid tissue (not recorded which). The receptor source for this set is an adult man with Graves' disease, either hyperthyroidism or ophthalmopathy (not recorded which).

With respect to this clonotype: One end of the junction does not line up with germline, which may come from a read error. V usage is TRBV20-1 and J usage is TRBJ1-1, with 7 bases aligning to TRBD1. This CDR3 region has 13 residues. CDR1 and CDR2 from the germline V gene are DFQATT and SNEGSKA (reference sequence). CDR3 sequence (DNA): TGCAGTGCTACCGGCGACAGGGACACTGAAGCTTCCTTT. This gives the protein CSATGDRDTEASF.

The chain employs TRBV10-3 and TRBJ1-6; 10 bases map to TRBD1. V lost 3 bases and J lost 7; bases outside the gene matches: 3. Per the germline V gene, CDR1 is ENHRY and CDR2 is SYGVKD. This CDR3 is built from 15 residues. The CDR3 spells CAISDKGQGNSPLHF. The CDR3 DNA sequence: TGTGCCATCAGTGATAAGGGACAGGGGAATTCACCCCTCCACTTT.

This clonotype showed up many times. V usage is TRBV10-3 and J usage is TRBJ1-1, with a weak D call TRBD1 (5 bases). The length of the CDR3 is 14 residues. V lost 3 bases and J lost 5, with 13 bases in between. CDR1 is ENHRY and CDR2 is SYGVKD in the germline V gene. The CDR3 is CAISDPRRGTEAFF. As DNA, the CDR3 is TGTGCCATCAGTGATCCCCGGCGGGGGACTGAAGCTTTCTTT.

The V and J genes are TRBV20-1 and TRBJ2-5; TRBD1 matches 7 bases. With 2 bases clipped from V and 5 bases from J, the junction kept 5 bases outside the gene matches. The CDR3 has 13 amino acids. Germline CDR1 and CDR2: DFQATT and SNEGSKA (reference sequence). The CDR3 protein is CSARRQGVETQYF. The CDR3, as DNA: TGCAGTGCTAGAAGGCAGGGGGTGGAGACCCAGTACTTC.

This chain uses TRBV7-2 with TRBJ1-6, with TRBD1 identical over 8 bases. The V gene's germline CDR1 is SGHTA and CDR2 FQGNSA. This CDR3 has 15 residues. With V trimmed by 5 bases and J by 9 bases, 9 bases remained unmatched. CDR3 in amino acids: CASSVRQGTGSPLHF. The DNA of the CDR3 is TGTGCCAGCAGCGTGCGACAGGGGACTGGTTCACCCCTCCACTTT.

This clonotype was detected only a few times. One junction end disagrees with the germline gene, perhaps due to a read error. This chain connects TRBV7-2 to TRBJ2-6, with 8 bases matching TRBD1. Germline V gene lookup returns CDR1 SGHTA and CDR2 FQGNSA. The CDR3 has 18 amino acids. In DNA, the CDR3 is TGCGCCAGCAGCTTCACCGGGACAGGCCTCTCTGGGGCCAACGTCCTGACTTTC. Its translation: CASSFTGTGLSGANVLTF.

This clonotype was counted many times. This rearrangement joins TRBV15 to TRBJ2-7; 7 nucleotides agree with TRBD1. The germline V gene encodes CDR1 LNHNV and CDR2 YYDKDF (reference sequence). This CDR3 contains 15 residues. Losses at the gene ends were 5 bases for V and 0 bases for J; bases not matched to a gene: 7. CDR3 protein: CATSPFRGSSYEQYF. In nucleotides, the CDR3 is TGTGCCACCAGCCCCTTCAGGGGGAGCTCCTACGAGCAGTACTTC.

This sequence joins TRBV25-1 and TRBJ1-3; no clear D gene. The CDR3 has 13 residues. Trimming cost V 8 bases and J 2 bases, with 10 bases left between them. CDR1 and CDR2 (germline): MGHDK, SYGVNS. The CDR3 protein is CASSPRAGNTIYF. The CDR3 DNA sequence: TGTGCCAGCTCCCCTCGGGCTGGAAACACCATATATTTT.

The chain couples TRBV7-9 to TRBJ2-2; 7 bases agree with TRBD1. The length of the CDR3 is 16 residues. Unmatched junction bases numbered 1, after V lost 0 bases and J lost 0 bases. In germline, CDR1 is SEHNR, CDR2 FQNEAQ (reference sequence). CDR3 bases: TGTGCCAGCAGCTTAGCCGGGACAGCGAACACCGGGGAGCTGTTTTTT. Translation gives CASSLAGTANTGELFF.